This record concerns one TCR beta chain sequence. Its antigen remains unknown. This PCR relied on a set of 60 Vbeta primers and 13 Jbeta primers. Generated by immunoSEQ multiplex PCR, the TCRdb table keeps only in-frame clones and is missing some. The data contain roughly 100,000 clones, roughly three quarters of them singletons. This entry belongs to a study of cytomegalovirus exposure and HLA in healthy donors. Notes on the study in general: Being productive about 87% or about 30% of the time was typical of most TCR beta V segments in an earlier analysis.

The ends were cut back, 5 bases at V and 0 bases at J, with 14 bases in the middle. CDR1 and CDR2 (germline): MDHEN, SYDVKM. The CDR3 contains 15 residues. This chain links TRBV28 with TRBJ2-7; D not certain. The source of this sequence is a male donor in good health and CMV-seropositive. Sequencing was carried out using PBMCs. The CDR3 DNA reads TGTGCCAGCAGTCTACCCCGACTGCCCTCCTACGAGCAGTACTTC. Protein sequence: CASSLPRLPSYEQYF.